This TCR beta chain was identified during a study of blood T cell repertoires in COVID-19. Study summary: T cells, B-cell-depleted T cells, or PBMCs supplied cDNA or gDNA.

Germline assignment: CDR1 SGDLS and CDR2 YYNGEE. The CDR3 has 18 residues. V lost 4 bases to trimming and J lost 4 bases; unmatched junction nucleotides: 16. Data came from immunoSEQ multiplex PCR; TCRdb stores just in-frame clones and leaves some out. The sample yields about 160,000 clones, around 87% seen once. The V gene is TRBV9, the J gene TRBJ1-3; 8 bases fit TRBD1. The source is a woman aged 50 to 60 who had recovered from COVID-19. Material: PBMCs or T cells enriched from blood (not recorded which). The CDR3 reads CASSPRRGQALAGNTIYF. CDR3 DNA sequence: TGTGCCAGCAGCCCCCGCAGGGGGCAAGCTCTCGCGGGAAACACCATATATTTT. Together with reference TRBV9 and TRBJ1-3, the CDR3 gives the full variable domain: DSGVTQTPKHLITATGQRVTLRCSPRSGDLSVYWYQQSLDQGLQFLIQYYNGEERAKGNILERFSAQQFPDLHSELNLSSLELGDSALYFCASSPRRGQALAGNTIYFGEGSWLTVV.